These 14 T cell receptor beta chains were sequenced from one sample in a study of PD-L1 blockade in urothelial cancer. The data were produced by immunoSEQ multiplex PCR, yet TCRdb's version contains in-frame clones alone and is incomplete. The table lists 55,000 to 70,000 clones, 86% of them singletons. This specimen consisted of PBMCs, obtained around atezolizumab (anti-PD-L1) treatment. The receptors here all came from a man in his fifties or sixties with urothelial cancer.

V and J are TRBV7-2 and TRBJ2-2; no clear D gene. The CDR3 length is 15 residues. V was pared by 7 bases and J by 0 bases, with 12 bases between. Germline-derived CDR1 and CDR2 are SGHTA and FQGNSA. CDR3 loop: CASTRRRSNTGELFF. CDR3 DNA: TGTGCCAGCACCCGGCGGAGATCGAACACCGGGGAGCTGTTTTTT.

The rearrangement links TRBV19 to TRBJ1-2; 7 bases are shared with TRBD1. Losses at the gene ends were 7 bases for V and 2 bases for J; bases not matched to a gene: 1. CDR3 length: 12 amino acids. Germline-derived CDR1 and CDR2 are LNHDA and SQIVND (reference sequence). The CDR3 bases are TGTGCCAGTAAACAGGGGAACTATGGCTACACCTTC. It specifies CASKQGNYGYTF.

This chain links TRBV6-5 with TRBJ2-3, with 9 bases lining up with TRBD1. The germline V gene encodes CDR1 MNHEY and CDR2 SVGAGI. The CDR3 is 14 residues long. V was pared by 8 bases and J by 4 bases, with 7 bases of the junction left unmatched. CDR3 protein: CASGLTGGSDTQYF. The CDR3 coding sequence is TGTGCCAGCGGATTAACAGGGGGCTCAGATACGCAGTATTTT.

Only one count was recorded for this clone. The CDR3 loop is CASSQAPSGRGTGELFF. The CDR3 DNA sequence: TGCGCCAGCAGCCAGGCGCCCAGCGGGCGGGGCACCGGGGAGCTGTTTTTT. The rearrangement uses TRBV4-1 and TRBJ2-2; TRBD2 might be the D (6 bases). The germline V gene encodes CDR1 MGHRA and CDR2 YSYEKL. This CDR3 is built from 17 residues. Trimming took 3 bases from V and 4 from J, leaving 18 bases between them.

The chain recombines TRBV7-9 with TRBJ2-2, with a possible D match to TRBD1 (6 bases). V lost 6 bases and J 2 bases, leaving 13 bases between the germline ends. From germline, CDR1 is SEHNR and CDR2 FQNEAQ (reference sequence). The CDR3 contains 15 residues. The CDR3 nucleotides are TGTGCCAGCAGGTCCGGGACACAAAACACCGGGGAGCTGTTTTTT. It translates to CASRSGTQNTGELFF.

The chain carries TRBV7-9 and TRBJ2-7, with 10 positions matching TRBD2. With V trimmed by 1 base and J by 5 bases, 8 bases remained unmatched. There are 16 residues in the CDR3. Germline loops: CDR1 SEHNR, CDR2 FQNEAQ (reference sequence). The chain's CDR3 is CASSLGASGSMNEQYF. The DNA for the CDR3 is TGTGCCAGCAGCTTAGGCGCTAGCGGGAGTATGAACGAGCAGTACTTC.

This chain joins TRBV5-4 and TRBJ2-3, with TRBD2 matching over 10 bases. This CDR3 region has 18 residues. After removal of 2 bases from V and 0 bases from J, the junction contained 9 bases not matched to a gene. CDR1 and CDR2 from the germline V gene are SGHNT and YYREEE (reference sequence). CDR3 nucleotide sequence: TGTGCCAGCAGCTTCGGAACTAGCGGGATCACAAGCACAGATACGCAGTATTTT. This gives the protein CASSFGTSGITSTDTQYF.

In its sample, this clone was seen a few times. This chain uses TRBV18 with TRBJ1-5, with D hard to call. This CDR3 region has 13 residues. With 3 bases removed from V and 1 base from J, the gap between germline ends came to 4 bases. In germline, CDR1 is KGHSH, CDR2 LQKENI. The CDR3 sequence is CASSPGSNQPQHF. DNA of the CDR3: TGTGCCAGCTCACCGGGCAGCAATCAGCCCCAGCATTTT.

V is TRBV6-1 and J is TRBJ1-2; possible D gene TRBD1, 5 bases. The CDR3 spans 15 residues. Germline V gene lookup returns CDR1 MNHNS and CDR2 SASEGT. V was shortened by 1 base and J by 2 bases, with 11 bases between the two germline ends. The CDR3 sequence: CASSEGPAGNYGYTF. CDR3 coding DNA: TGTGCCAGCAGTGAAGGCCCCGCAGGGAACTATGGCTACACCTTC.

The V gene is TRBV29-1, the J gene TRBJ2-3; maybe TRBD1 (6 bases). Germline V gene data show CDR1 as SQVTM and CDR2 as ANQGSEA. CDR3 length equals 15 residues. V was trimmed by 5 bases and J by 3 bases, leaving 18 bases between them. The CDR3 DNA is TGCAGCGTTTTAGGGCAGGGGAAGAGTACAGATACGCAGTATTTT. Protein sequence: CSVLGQGKSTDTQYF.

The V gene is TRBV5-4, the J gene TRBJ2-1, with TRBD1 as a possible D gene (5 bases). V was cut by 9 bases and J by 2 bases, with 18 bases left in between. CDR3 length: 15 amino acids. Germline V gene lookup returns CDR1 SGHNT and CDR2 YYREEE (reference sequence). DNA of the CDR3: TGTGCCACCCAAACTCCCCAGGGAACCTACAATGAGCAGTTCTTC. It specifies CATQTPQGTYNEQFF.

The chain combines TRBV10-1 with TRBJ2-5; 10 bases fit TRBD2. V lost 5 bases to trimming and J lost 4 bases; unmatched junction nucleotides: 4. The CDR3 is made up of 14 amino acids. Germline V gene data show CDR1 as WNHNN and CDR2 as SYGVQD (reference sequence). The CDR3 loop reads CASSRAGGGETQYF. The CDR3 nucleotides read TGCGCCAGCAGTCGAGCGGGAGGGGGAGAGACCCAGTACTTC.

The V and J genes are TRBV5-1 and TRBJ1-5, with D possibly TRBD1 on 5 matching bases. The CDR3 length is 15 residues. The germline V gene has CDR1 SGHRS and CDR2 YFSETQ. V was pared by 0 bases and J by 6 bases, with 13 bases between. CDR3 nucleotide sequence: TGCGCCAGCAGCTTGGAAGGGGCTGGCGGTCAGCCCCAGCATTTT. Protein product: CASSLEGAGGQPQHF.

The V call is TRBV5-1, the J call TRBJ2-7; 8 nucleotides align to TRBD2. The CDR3 runs 16 residues. CDR1 SGHRS and CDR2 YFSETQ come from the germline V gene. The junction had 10 bases not matched to a gene; V was cut back by 3 bases and J by 2 bases. CDR3 nucleotide sequence: TGCGCCAGCAGCTACCACGGACTAGCTCAGACCTACGAGCAGTACTTC. Its translation is CASSYHGLAQTYEQYF.